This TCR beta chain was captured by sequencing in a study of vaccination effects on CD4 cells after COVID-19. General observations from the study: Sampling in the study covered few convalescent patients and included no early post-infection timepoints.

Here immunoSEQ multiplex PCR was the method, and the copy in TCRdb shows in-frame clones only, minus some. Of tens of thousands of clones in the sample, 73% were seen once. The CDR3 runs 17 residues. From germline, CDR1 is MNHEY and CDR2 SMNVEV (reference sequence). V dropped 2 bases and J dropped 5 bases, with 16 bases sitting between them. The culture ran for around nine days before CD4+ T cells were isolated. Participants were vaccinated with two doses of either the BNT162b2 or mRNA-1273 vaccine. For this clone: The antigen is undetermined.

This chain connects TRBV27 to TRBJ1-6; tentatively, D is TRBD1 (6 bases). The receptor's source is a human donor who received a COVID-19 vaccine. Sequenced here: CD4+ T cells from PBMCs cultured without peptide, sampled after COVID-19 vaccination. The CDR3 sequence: CASSLRQYGTNNSPLHF. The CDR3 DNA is TGTGCCAGCAGTTTAAGACAGTACGGGACAAATAATTCACCCCTCCACTTT.